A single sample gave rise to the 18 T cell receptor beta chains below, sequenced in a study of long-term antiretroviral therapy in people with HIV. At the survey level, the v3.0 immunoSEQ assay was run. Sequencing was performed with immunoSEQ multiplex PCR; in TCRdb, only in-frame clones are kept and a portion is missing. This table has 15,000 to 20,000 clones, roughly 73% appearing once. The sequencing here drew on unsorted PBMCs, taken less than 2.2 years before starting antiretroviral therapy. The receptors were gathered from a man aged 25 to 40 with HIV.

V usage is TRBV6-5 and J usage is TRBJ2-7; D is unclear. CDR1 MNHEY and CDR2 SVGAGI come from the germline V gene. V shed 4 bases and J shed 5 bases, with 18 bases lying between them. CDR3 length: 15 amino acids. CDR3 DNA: TGTGCCAGCAGTTTGGGTCAGAGGCCGATTAACGAGCAGTACTTC. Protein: CASSLGQRPINEQYF.

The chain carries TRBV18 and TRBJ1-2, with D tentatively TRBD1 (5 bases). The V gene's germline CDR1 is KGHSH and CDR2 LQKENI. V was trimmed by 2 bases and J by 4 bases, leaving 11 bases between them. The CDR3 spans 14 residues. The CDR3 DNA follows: TGTGCCAGCTCACCATCCCCAGACAGCTATGGCTACACCTTC. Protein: CASSPSPDSYGYTF.

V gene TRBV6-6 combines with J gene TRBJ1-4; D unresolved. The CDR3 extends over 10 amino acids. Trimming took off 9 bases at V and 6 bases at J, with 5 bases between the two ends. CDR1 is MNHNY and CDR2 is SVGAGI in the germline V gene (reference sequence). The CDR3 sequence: CARTDEKLFF. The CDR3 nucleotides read TGTGCCAGGACCGATGAAAAACTGTTTTTT.

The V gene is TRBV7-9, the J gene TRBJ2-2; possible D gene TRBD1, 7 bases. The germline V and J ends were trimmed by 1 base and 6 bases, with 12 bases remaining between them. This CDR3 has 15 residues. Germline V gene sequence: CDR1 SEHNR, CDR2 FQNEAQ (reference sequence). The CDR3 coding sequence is TGTGCCAGCAGCTTAGGACAGGGAGGTCCCGGGGAGCTGTTTTTT. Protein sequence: CASSLGQGGPGELFF.

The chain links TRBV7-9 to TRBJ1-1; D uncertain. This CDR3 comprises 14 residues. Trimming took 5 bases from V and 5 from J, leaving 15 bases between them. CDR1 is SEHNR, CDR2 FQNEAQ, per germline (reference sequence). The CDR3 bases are TGTGCCAGCAGCCCGAGGATGGGTGGTACTGAAGCTTTCTTT. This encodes CASSPRMGGTEAFF.

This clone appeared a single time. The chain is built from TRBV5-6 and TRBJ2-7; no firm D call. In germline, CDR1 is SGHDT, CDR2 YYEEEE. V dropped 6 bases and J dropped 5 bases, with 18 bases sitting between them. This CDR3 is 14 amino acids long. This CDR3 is CASTFRPPGDEQYF. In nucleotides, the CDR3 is TGTGCCAGCACCTTCCGCCCCCCTGGGGACGAGCAGTACTTC.

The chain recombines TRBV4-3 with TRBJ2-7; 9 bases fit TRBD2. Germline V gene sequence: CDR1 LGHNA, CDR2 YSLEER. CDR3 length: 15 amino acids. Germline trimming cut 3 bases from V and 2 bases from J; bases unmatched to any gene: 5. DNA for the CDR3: TGCGCCAGCAGCCAGCGGACTAGCGCCACCTACGAGCAGTACTTC. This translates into CASSQRTSATYEQYF.

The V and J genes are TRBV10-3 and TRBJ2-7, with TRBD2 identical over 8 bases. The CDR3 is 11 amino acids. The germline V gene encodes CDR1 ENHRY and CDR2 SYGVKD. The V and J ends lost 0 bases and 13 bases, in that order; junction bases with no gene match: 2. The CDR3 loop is CAISESGLAYF. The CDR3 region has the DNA TGTGCCATCAGTGAGTCAGGACTAGCTTACTTC.

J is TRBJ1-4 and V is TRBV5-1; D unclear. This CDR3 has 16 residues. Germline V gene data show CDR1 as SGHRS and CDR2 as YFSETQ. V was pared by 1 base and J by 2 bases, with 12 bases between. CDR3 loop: CASSLFSGQTNEKLFF. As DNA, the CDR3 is TGCGCCAGCAGCTTGTTTAGCGGTCAGACTAATGAAAAACTGTTTTTT. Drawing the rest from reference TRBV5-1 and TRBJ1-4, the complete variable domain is KAGVTQTPRYLIKTRGQQVTLSCSPISGHRSVSWYQQTPGQGLQFLFEYFSETQRNKGNFPGRFSGRQFSNSRSEMNVSTLELGDSALYLCASSLFSGQTNEKLFFGSGTQLSVL.

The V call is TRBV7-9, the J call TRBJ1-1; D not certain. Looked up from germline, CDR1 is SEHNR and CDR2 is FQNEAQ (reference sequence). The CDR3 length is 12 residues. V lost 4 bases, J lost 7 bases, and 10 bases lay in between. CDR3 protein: CASSSGLLEAFF. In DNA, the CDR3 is TGTGCCAGCAGCTCCGGACTGCTTGAAGCTTTCTTT. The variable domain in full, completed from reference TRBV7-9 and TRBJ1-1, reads DTGVSQNPRHKITKRGQNVTFRCDPISEHNRLYWYRQTLGQGPEFLTYFQNEAQLEKSRLLSDRFSAERPKGSFSTLEIQRTEQGDSAMYLCASSSGLLEAFFGQGTRLTVV.

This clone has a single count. Here the CDR3 reads CASSTSTGLTEAFF. CDR3 in DNA: TGTGCCAGCAGCACAAGTACAGGGCTCACTGAAGCTTTCTTT. The J gene is TRBJ1-1, the V gene TRBV7-9; D is possibly TRBD1 (6 bases). Germline V lookup: CDR1 SEHNR, CDR2 FQNEAQ (reference sequence). This CDR3 comprises 14 residues. Between the trimmed V and J ends, which lost 5 bases and 4 bases, there was a span of 14 bases.

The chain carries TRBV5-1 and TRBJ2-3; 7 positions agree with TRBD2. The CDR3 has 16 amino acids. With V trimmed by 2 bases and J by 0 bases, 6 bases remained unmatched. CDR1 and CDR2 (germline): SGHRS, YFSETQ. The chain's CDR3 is CASSFFGRTSTDTQYF. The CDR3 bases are TGCGCCAGCAGCTTCTTCGGGAGGACTAGCACAGATACGCAGTATTTT.

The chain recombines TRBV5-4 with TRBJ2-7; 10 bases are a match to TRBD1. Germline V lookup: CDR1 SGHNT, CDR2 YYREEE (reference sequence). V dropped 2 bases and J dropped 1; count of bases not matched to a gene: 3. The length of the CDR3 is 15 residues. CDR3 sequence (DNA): TGTGCCAGCAGCTTCCCGGGACAGGGGTCCTACGAGCAGTACTTC. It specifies CASSFPGQGSYEQYF.

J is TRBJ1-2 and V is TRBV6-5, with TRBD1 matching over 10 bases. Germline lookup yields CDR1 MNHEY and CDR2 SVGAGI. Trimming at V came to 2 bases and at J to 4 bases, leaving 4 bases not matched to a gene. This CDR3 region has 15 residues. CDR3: CASSYDRGLVYGYTF. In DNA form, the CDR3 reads TGTGCCAGCAGTTACGACAGGGGGCTCGTCTATGGCTACACCTTC.

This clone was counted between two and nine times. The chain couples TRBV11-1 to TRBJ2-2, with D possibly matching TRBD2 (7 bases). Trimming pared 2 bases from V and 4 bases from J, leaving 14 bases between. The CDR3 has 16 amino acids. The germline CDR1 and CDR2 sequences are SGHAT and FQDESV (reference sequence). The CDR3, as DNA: TGTGCCAGCAGCTTATCGGCGGGGGCGGGCACCGGGGAGCTGTTTTTT. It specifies CASSLSAGAGTGELFF.

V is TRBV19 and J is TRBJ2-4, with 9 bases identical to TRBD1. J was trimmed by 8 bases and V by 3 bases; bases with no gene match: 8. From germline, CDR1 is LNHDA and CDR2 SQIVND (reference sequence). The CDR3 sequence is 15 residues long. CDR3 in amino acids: CASSIQGTGSDIQYF. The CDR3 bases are TGTGCCAGTAGTATCCAAGGGACAGGGAGCGACATTCAGTACTTC.

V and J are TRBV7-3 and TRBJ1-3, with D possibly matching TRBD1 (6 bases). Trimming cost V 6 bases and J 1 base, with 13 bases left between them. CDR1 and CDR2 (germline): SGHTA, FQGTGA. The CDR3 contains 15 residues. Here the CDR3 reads CASRVDSRSGNTIYF. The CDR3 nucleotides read TGTGCCAGCAGGGTGGACAGCCGATCTGGAAACACCATATATTTT.

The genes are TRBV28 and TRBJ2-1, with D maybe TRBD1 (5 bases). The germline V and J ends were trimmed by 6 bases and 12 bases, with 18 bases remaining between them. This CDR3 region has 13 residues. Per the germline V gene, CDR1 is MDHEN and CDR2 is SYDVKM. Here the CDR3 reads CASSRGQGGRQFF. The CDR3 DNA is TGTGCCAGCAGCCGAGGACAAGGTGGTCGGCAGTTCTTC.